This entry concerns a single T cell receptor beta chain. CD45RO-negative, CCR7-positively selected cells formed the naive CD8 fraction, excluding terminally differentiated effector memory CD45RA+ cells. In germline, CDR1 is SGHDT, CDR2 YYEEEE. Trimming removed 0 bases from V and 6 bases from J, with 4 bases in between. The CDR3 is 12 residues long. This entry belongs to a study of shared clonotypes between healthy human individuals. Clones were read by immunoSEQ multiplex PCR, and TCRdb kept only the in-frame ones, dropping some. The table shows hundreds of thousands of clones, with about 96% occurring only once.

Specimen: naive CD8+ T cells sorted from blood. V is TRBV5-6 and J is TRBJ2-1, with D unresolved. This TCR was recovered from a woman aged 30 to 39 in good health. The CDR3, as DNA: TGTGCCAGCAGCTTGGACACCAATGAGCAGTTCTTC. Amino acids: CASSLDTNEQFF.